Sequencing of this T cell receptor (beta chain) was carried out in a study of long-term antiretroviral therapy in people with HIV. Looking at the study overall: The earliest samples predate the 2015 immediate-ART recommendation by about a decade.

A v3.0 immunoSEQ assay was performed at survey level. The target of sequencing was about 35,000-50,000 T-cell genomes per sample. The repertoire was sequenced with immunoSEQ multiplex PCR; TCRdb's copy has only in-frame clones and lacks some. The table includes tens of thousands of clones, roughly four fifths detected once. Study observations and caveats: Patients on ART gained diversity, which nonetheless stayed below transplant donor controls. Participants lacked recorded data on ART adherence, viral resistance or therapy changes.

Comment on this clone: No antigen is known for it.

Trimming stripped 1 base from V and 4 bases from J, with 8 bases between. In germline, CDR1 is MGHRA, CDR2 YSYEKL. The CDR3 has 14 amino acids. The receptor comes from a man in his late teens or twenties with HIV. The sample consisted of unsorted PBMCs, taken 0.3 years after starting antiretroviral therapy. The rearrangement links TRBV4-1 to TRBJ1-5, with no clear D. The CDR3 here is CASSQGPGNQPQHF. DNA for the CDR3: TGCGCCAGCAGCCAAGGACCAGGTAATCAGCCCCAGCATTTT.